Included here is one T cell receptor beta chain sequence, with context. As yet, its antigen is unknown. These data originate in a study of CD8+CD57+ T cells in acquired aplastic anemia. Overall study context: CD4+ cells from healthy donors averaged around 9.9 million reads. Whole-study findings and limits: Both patients and controls carried the same twenty-nine CD8+ CDR3 sequences.

There are 17 residues in the CDR3. J gave up 9 bases and V 5 bases, and 16 bases lay outside the gene matches. For CDR3 and TCR beta VDJ profiling, genomic DNA was the template used. TCRdb called the reads again in MiXCR, with one record for every CDR3 protein. The sample has some 240,000 distinct CDR3 sequences; roughly 33% are singletons. Sequenced sample: sorted CD4+, CD8+, or CD8+CD57+ T cells (not recorded which) from PBMCs. The TCR comes from a human donor in good health, serving as a control. The rearrangement links TRBV12-3 or TRBV12-4 to TRBJ2-1; 10 nucleotides match TRBD1. CDR3 in DNA: TGTGCCAGCAGTCCAACTAGATGGGACAGGGGCTTTGTTGAGCAGTTCTTC. Encoded protein: CASSPTRWDRGFVEQFF.